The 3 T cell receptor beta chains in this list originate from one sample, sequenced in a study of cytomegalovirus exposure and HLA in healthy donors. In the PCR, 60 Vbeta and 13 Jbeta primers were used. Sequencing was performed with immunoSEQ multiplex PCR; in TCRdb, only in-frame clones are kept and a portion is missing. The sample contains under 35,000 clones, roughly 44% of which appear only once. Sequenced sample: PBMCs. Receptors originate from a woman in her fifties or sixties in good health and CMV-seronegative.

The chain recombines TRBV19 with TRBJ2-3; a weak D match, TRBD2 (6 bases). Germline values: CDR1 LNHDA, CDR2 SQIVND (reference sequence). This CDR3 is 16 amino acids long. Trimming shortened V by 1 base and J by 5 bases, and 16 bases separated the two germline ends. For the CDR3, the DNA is TGTGCCAGTAGTATAGGTGGAGGGGACTGGAGAGATACGCAGTATTTT. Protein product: CASSIGGGDWRDTQYF.

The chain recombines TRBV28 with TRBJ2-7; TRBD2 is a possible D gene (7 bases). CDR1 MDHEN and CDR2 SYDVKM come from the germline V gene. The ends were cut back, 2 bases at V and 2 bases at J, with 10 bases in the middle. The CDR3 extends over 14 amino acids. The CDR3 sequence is CASSLGGGPYEQYF. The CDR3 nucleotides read TGTGCCAGCAGTTTAGGGGGGGGGCCCTACGAGCAGTACTTC. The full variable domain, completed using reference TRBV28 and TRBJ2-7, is DVKVTQSSRYLVKRTGEKVFLECVQDMDHENMFWYRQDPGLGLRLIYFSYDVKMKEKGDIPEGYSVSREKKERFSLILESASTNQTSMYLCASSLGGGPYEQYFGPGTRLTVT.

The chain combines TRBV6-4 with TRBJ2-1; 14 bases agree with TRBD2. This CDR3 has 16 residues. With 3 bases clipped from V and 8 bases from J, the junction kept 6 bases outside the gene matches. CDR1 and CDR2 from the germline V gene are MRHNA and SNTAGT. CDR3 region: CASSEGLAGVGDEQFF. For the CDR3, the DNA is TGTGCCAGCAGTGAGGGACTAGCGGGAGTTGGGGATGAGCAGTTCTTC.